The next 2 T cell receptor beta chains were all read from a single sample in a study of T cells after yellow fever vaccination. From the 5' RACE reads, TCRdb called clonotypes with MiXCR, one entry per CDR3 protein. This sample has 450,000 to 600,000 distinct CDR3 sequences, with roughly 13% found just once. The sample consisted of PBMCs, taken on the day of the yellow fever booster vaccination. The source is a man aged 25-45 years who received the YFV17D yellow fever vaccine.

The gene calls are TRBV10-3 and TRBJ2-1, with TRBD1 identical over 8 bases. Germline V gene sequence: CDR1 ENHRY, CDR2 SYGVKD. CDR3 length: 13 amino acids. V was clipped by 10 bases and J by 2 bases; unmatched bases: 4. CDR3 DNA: TGTGCCACGGACAGGGCCACCTACAATGAGCAGTTCTTC. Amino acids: CATDRATYNEQFF.

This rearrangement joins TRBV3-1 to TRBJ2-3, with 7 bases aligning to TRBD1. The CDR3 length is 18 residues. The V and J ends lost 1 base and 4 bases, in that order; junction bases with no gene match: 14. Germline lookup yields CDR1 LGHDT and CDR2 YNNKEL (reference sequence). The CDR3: CASSQAPPTGLKADTQYF. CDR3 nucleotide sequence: TGTGCCAGCAGCCAAGCCCCTCCGACAGGGTTAAAGGCAGATACGCAGTATTTT.